This TCR beta chain stems from a study of a mutant IDH1 vaccine in newly diagnosed glioma. Study context: Patients arrived already treated with radiotherapy, temozolomide, or both, most having had both.

Study-wide findings and caveats: Pseudoprogression showed no apparent link to changes in top peripheral T cell clonotypes.

Profiling relied on immunoSEQ multiplex PCR, and the TCRdb table lists in-frame clones only, not all of them. The repertoire holds some 61,000 clones, with around 86% as singletons. Time point noted: baseline, week 1 (first vaccination visit). Treatment noted: pre-vaccination baseline after standard-of-care therapy. The study enrolled donors with new WHO grade 3 or 4 IDH1-mutant, ATRX-lost astrocytomas. Comment on this clone: Its matching antigen is unknown.

V lost 6 bases and J lost 2, with 11 bases in between. Germline-derived CDR1 and CDR2 are ENHRY and SYGVKD. The CDR3 is made up of 13 amino acids. The chain joins TRBV10-3 to TRBJ2-7, with D unclear. The receptor comes from a man aged 30 to 39 with glioma. Here the sequenced sample was PBMCs, taken from a glioma patient treated with radiotherapy, temozolomide or both. CDR3 coding DNA: TGTGCCATCAGATCGGCCAGACCCTACGAGCAGTACTTC. Amino acids: CAIRSARPYEQYF.